The T cell receptor (beta chain) described here comes from a study of T cell responses to AZD1222 COVID-19 vaccine. Sequencing was performed with immunoSEQ multiplex PCR; in TCRdb, only in-frame clones are kept and a portion is missing. The top ten clones hold 2.5% to 3.5% of a sample with 95,000 or so clones, 88% of them seen once. The CDR3 contains 19 residues. CDR1 is SNHLY and CDR2 is FYNNEI in the germline V gene. V was shortened by 6 bases and J by 1 base, with 25 bases between the two germline ends. The sequencing here drew on peripheral blood, taken on day 0 of AZD1222 vaccination. The genes are TRBV2 and TRBJ1-5; TRBD1 might be the D (5 bases). This clonotype originated in an adult in good health. The chain's CDR3 is CASRGRQRATVRSNQPQHF. As DNA, the CDR3 is TGTGCCAGCAGGGGGAGACAGCGTGCGACGGTTCGCAGCAATCAGCCCCAGCATTTT.